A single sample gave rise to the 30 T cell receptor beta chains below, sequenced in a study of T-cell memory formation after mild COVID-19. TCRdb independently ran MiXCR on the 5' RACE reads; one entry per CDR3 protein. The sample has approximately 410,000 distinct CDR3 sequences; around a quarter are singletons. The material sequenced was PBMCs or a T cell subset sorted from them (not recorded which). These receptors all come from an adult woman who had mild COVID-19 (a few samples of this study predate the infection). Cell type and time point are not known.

The CDR3 spells CASSTTGQSNTEAFF. CDR3 in DNA: TGTGCCAGCAGCACCACGGGCCAGTCGAACACTGAAGCTTTCTTT. The chain combines TRBV9 with TRBJ1-1; no clear D gene. This CDR3 contains 15 residues. Germline values: CDR1 SGDLS, CDR2 YYNGEE. V shed 4 bases and J shed 1 base, with 14 bases lying between them. The full variable domain, its missing parts supplied by reference TRBV9 and TRBJ1-1, is DSGVTQTPKHLITATGQRVTLRCSPRSGDLSVYWYQQSLDQGLQFLIQYYNGEERAKGNILERFSAQQFPDLHSELNLSSLELGDSALYFCASSTTGQSNTEAFFGQGTRLTVV.

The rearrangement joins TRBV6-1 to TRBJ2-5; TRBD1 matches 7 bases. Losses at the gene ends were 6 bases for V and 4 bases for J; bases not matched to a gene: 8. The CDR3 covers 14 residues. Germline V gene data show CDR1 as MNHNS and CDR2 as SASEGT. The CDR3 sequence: CASSSTGPRETQYF. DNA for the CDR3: TGTGCCAGCAGCTCGACAGGGCCAAGAGAGACCCAGTACTTC.

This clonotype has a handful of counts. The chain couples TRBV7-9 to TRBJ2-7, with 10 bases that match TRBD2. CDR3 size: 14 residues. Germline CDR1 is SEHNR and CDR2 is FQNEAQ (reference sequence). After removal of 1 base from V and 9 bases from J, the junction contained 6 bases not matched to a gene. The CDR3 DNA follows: TGTGCCAGCAGCTTAGGAGCGGGAGGGCCGGGGCAGTACTTC. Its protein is CASSLGAGGPGQYF.

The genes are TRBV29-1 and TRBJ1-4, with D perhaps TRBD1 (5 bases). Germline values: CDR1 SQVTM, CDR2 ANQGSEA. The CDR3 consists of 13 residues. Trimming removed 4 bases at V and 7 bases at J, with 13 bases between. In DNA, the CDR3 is TGCAGCGTTGCCACCCTAAGGGGTGAAAAACTGTTTTTT. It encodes CSVATLRGEKLFF.

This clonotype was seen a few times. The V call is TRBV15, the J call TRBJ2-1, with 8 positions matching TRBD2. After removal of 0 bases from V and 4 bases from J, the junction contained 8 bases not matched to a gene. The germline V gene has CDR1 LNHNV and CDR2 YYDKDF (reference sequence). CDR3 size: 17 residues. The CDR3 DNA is TGTGCCACCAGCAGAGATCTAAGTAGCGGGGTTTACAATGAGCAGTTCTTC. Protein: CATSRDLSSGVYNEQFF.

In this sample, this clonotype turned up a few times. Here the CDR3 DNA reads TGTGCCAGCAGCCGGAGGCAGGGGGCGCGCCAAGAGACCCAGTACTTC. Its translation is CASSRRQGARQETQYF. The V gene is TRBV7-9, the J gene TRBJ2-5, with TRBD1 identical over 8 bases. Germline V CDR1 and CDR2: SEHNR, FQNEAQ (reference sequence). CDR3 length: 16 amino acids. V was clipped by 5 bases and J by 1 base; unmatched bases: 9.

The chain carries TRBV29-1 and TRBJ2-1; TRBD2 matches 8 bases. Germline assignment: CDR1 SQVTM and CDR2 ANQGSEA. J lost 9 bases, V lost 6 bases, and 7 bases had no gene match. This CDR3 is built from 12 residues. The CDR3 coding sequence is TGCAGCGTCCCACGGGGGGGCACTGAGCAGTTCTTC. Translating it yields CSVPRGGTEQFF.

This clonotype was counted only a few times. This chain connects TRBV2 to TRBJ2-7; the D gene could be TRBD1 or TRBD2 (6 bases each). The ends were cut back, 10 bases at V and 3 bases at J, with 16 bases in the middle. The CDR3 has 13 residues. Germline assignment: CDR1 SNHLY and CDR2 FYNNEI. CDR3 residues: CATQGGVNYEQYF. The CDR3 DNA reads TGTGCCACACAGGGAGGTGTCAACTACGAGCAGTACTTC.

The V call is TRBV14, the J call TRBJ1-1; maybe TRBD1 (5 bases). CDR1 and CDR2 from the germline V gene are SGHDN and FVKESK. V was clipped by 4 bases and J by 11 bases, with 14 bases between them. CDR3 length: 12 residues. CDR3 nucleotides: TGTGCCAGCAGCCCTCCAGGGTTCTCGGCTTTCTTT. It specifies CASSPPGFSAFF.

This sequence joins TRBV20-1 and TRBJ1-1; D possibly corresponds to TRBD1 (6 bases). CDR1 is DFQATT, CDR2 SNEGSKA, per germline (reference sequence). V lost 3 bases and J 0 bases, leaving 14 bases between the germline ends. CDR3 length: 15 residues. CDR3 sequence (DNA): TGCAGTGCTAGCGGTCGGCAGGGGATGAACACTGAAGCTTTCTTT. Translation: CSASGRQGMNTEAFF.

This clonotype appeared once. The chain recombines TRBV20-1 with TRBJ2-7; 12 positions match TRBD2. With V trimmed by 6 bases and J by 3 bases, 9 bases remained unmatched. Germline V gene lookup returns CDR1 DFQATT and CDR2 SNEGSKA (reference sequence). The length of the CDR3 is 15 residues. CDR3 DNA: TGCAGTGCCCCGCGACTAGCGGGAGCCCACTACGAGCAGTACTTC. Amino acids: CSAPRLAGAHYEQYF.

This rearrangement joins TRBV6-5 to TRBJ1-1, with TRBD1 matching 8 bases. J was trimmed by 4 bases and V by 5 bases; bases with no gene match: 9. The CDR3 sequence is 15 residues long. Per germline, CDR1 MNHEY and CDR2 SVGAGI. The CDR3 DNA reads TGTGCCAGCAGTCTAAAGGTACAGGGGGGCACTGAAGCTTTCTTT. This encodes CASSLKVQGGTEAFF.

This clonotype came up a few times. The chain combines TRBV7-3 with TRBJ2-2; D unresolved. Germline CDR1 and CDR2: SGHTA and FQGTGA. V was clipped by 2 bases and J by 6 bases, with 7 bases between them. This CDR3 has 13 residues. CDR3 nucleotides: TGTGCCAGCAGCTTAGATCTGGCCGGGGAGCTGTTTTTT. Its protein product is CASSLDLAGELFF.

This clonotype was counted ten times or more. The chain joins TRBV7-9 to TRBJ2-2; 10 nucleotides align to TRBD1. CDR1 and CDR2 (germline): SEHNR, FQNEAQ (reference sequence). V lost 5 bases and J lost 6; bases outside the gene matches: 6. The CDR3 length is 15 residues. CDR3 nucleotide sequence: TGTGCCAGCAGCATCGGGACAGGGGAGTCCGGGGAGCTGTTTTTT. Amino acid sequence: CASSIGTGESGELFF.

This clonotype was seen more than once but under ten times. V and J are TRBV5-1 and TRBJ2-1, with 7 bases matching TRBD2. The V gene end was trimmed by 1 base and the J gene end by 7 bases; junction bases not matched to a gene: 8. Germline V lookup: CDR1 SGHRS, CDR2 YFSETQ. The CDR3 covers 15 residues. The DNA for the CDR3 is TGCGCCAGCAGCTTGATCAGCGGGATGAGGAATGAGCAGTTCTTC. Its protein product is CASSLISGMRNEQFF.

The CDR3 sequence is CASSLVGTGGAKGYTF. The CDR3 DNA is TGTGCCAGCAGTTTAGTGGGGACAGGGGGCGCGAAGGGCTACACCTTC. The rearrangement links TRBV27 to TRBJ1-2, with 12 bases identical to TRBD1. The CDR3 consists of 16 residues. Germline loops: CDR1 MNHEY, CDR2 SMNVEV (reference sequence). V dropped 2 bases and J dropped 8; count of bases not matched to a gene: 9.

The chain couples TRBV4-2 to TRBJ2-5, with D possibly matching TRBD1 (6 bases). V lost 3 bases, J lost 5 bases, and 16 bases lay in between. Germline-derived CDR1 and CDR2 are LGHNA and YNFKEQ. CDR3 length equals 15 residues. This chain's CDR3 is CASSHARGGRETQYF. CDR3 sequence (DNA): TGTGCCAGCAGCCATGCACGAGGGGGACGGGAGACCCAGTACTTC.

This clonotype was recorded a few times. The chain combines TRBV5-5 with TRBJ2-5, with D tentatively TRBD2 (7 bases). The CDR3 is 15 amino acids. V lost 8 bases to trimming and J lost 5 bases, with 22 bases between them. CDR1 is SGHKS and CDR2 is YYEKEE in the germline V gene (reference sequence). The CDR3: CASELPGGLKETQYF. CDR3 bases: TGTGCCAGTGAGCTTCCCGGGGGGCTGAAGGAGACCCAGTACTTC.

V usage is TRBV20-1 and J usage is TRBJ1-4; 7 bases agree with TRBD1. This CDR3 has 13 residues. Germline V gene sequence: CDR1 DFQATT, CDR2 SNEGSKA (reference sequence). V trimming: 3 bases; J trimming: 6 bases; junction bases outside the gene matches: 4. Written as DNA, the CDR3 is TGCAGTGCTAGGACAGGGATGGATGAAAAACTGTTTTTT. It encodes CSARTGMDEKLFF.

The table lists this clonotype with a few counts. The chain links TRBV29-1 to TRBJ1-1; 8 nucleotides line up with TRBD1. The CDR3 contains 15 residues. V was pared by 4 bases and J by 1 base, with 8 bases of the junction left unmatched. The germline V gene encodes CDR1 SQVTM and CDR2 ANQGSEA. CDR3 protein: CSVVVPGGWNTEAFF. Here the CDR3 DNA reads TGCAGCGTTGTCGTGCCAGGGGGCTGGAACACTGAAGCTTTCTTT.

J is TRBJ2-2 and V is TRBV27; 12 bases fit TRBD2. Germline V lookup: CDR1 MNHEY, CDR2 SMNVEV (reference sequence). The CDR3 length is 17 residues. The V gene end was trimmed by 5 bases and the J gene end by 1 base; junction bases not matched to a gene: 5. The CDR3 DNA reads TGTGCCAGCAGTATCATGGGACTAGCGGGGAACACCGGGGAGCTGTTTTTT. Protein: CASSIMGLAGNTGELFF.

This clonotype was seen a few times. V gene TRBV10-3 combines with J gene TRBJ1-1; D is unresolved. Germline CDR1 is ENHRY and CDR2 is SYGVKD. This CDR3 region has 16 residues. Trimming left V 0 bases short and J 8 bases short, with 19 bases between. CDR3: CAISESSADVRSEAFF. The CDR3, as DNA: TGTGCCATCAGTGAGTCGTCGGCGGACGTAAGATCGGAAGCTTTCTTT.

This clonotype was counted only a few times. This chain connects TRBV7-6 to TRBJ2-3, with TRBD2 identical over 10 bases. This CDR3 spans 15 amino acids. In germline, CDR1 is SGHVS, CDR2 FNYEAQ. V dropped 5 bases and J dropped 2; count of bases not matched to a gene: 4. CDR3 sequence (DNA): TGTGCCAGCAGCCCTAGCGGGGGTTTCACAGATACGCAGTATTTT. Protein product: CASSPSGGFTDTQYF.

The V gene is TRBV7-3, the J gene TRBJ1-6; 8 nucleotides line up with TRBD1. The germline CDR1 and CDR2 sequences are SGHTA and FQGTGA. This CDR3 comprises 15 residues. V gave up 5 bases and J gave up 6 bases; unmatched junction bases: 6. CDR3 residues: CASSRTGTSNSPLHF. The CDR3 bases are TGTGCCAGCAGCCGGACAGGGACATCTAATTCACCCCTCCACTTT.

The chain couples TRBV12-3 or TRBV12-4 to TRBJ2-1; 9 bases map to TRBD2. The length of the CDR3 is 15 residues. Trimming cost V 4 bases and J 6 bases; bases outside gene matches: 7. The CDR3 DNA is TGTGCCAGCAGTTCCGGGACTAGCCCTTTCAATGAGCAGTTCTTC. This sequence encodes CASSSGTSPFNEQFF.

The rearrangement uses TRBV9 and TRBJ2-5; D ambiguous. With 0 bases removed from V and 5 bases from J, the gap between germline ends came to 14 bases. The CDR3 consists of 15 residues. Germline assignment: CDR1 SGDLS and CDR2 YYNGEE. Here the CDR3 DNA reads TGTGCCAGCAGCGTAGACCAAGGAAGCTGGGAGACCCAGTACTTC. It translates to CASSVDQGSWETQYF.

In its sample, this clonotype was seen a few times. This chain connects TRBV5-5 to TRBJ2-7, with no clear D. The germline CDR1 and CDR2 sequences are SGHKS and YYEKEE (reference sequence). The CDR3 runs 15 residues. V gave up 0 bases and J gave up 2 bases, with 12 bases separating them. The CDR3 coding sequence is TGTGCCAGCAGCTTGGTTGGGGTAGAGGCCTACGAGCAGTACTTC. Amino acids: CASSLVGVEAYEQYF.

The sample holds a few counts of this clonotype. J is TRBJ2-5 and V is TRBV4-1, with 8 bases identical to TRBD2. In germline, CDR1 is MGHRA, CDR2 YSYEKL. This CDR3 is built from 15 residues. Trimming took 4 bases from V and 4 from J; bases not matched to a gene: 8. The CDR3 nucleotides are TGCGCCAGCAGCCGTGGCGGGGGGTTCGGAGAGACCCAGTACTTC. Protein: CASSRGGGFGETQYF.

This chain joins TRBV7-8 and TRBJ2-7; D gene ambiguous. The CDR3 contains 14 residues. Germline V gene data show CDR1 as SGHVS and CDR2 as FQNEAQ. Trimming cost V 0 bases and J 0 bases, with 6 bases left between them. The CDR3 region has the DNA TGTGCCAGCAGCTTAGCGCCGGACTCCTACGAGCAGTACTTC. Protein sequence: CASSLAPDSYEQYF.

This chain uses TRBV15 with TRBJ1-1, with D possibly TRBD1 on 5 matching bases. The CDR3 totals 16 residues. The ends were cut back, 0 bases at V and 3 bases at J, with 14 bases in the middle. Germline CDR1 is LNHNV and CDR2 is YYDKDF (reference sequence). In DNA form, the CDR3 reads TGTGCCACCAGCAGAGATGGTCGCAGGGTGGACACTGAAGCTTTCTTT. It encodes CATSRDGRRVDTEAFF.